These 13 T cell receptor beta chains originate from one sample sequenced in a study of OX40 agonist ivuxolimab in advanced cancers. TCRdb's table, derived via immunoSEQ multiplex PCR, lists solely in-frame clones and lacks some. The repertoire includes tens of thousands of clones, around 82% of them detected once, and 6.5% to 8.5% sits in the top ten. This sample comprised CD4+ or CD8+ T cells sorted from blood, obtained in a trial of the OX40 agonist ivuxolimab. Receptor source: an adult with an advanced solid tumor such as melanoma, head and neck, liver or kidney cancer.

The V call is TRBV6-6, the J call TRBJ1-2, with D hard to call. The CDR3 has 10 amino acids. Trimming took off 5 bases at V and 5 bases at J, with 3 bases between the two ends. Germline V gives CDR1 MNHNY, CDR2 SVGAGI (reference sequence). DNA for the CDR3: TGTGCCAGCAGTCAATATGGCTACACCTTC. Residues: CASSQYGYTF.

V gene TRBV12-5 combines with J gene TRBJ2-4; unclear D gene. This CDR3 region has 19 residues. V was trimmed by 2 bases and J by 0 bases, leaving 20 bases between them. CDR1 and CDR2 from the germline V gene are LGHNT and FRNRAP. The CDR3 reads CASGLPRAGSLLAKNIQYF. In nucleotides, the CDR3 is TGTGCTAGTGGTTTGCCTCGGGCAGGTTCCCTCCTAGCCAAAAACATTCAGTACTTC.

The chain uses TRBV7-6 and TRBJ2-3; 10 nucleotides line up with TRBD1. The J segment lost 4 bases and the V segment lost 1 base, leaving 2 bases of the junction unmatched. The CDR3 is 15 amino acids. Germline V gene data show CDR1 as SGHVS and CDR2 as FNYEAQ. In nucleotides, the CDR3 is TGTGCCAGCAGCTTAGGGACAGGGGGTTCAGATACGCAGTATTTT. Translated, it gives CASSLGTGGSDTQYF.

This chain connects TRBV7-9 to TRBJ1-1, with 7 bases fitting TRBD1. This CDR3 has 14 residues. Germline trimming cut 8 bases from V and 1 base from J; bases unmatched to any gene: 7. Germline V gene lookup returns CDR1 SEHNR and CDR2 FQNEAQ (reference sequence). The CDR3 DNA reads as TGTGCCAGCTCACCGGGACAGAGGAACACTGAAGCTTTCTTT. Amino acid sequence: CASSPGQRNTEAFF.

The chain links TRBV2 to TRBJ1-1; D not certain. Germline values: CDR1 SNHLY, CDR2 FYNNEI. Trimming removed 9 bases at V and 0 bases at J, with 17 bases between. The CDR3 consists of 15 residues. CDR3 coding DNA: TGTGCCAGTTCTCAAAAAGAGACACTGAACACTGAAGCTTTCTTT. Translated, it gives CASSQKETLNTEAFF.

For the CDR3, the DNA is TGCGCCAGCAGATCCGGGACGGGAGCTAACTATGGCTACACCTTC. Translation: CASRSGTGANYGYTF. This rearrangement joins TRBV5-1 to TRBJ1-2, with D possibly being TRBD1 (5 bases). CDR1 SGHRS and CDR2 YFSETQ come from the germline V gene. Trimming removed 5 bases from V and 0 bases from J, with 14 bases in between. The CDR3 has 15 amino acids.

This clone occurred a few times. The CDR3 sequence is CASSSTQGADTQYF. Here the CDR3 DNA reads TGTGCCAGCAGCTCTACACAGGGGGCAGATACGCAGTATTTT. V is TRBV5-4 and J is TRBJ2-3; 8 bases are a match to TRBD1. Germline V gene lookup returns CDR1 SGHNT and CDR2 YYREEE (reference sequence). CDR3 length: 14 residues. V dropped 3 bases and J dropped 4; count of bases not matched to a gene: 4. The complete variable domain, with remaining parts taken from reference TRBV5-4 and TRBJ2-3, reads ETGVTQSPTHLIKTRGQQVTLRCSSQSGHNTVSWYQQALGQGPQFIFQYYREEENGRGNFPPRFSGLQFPNYSSELNVNALELDDSALYLCASSSTQGADTQYFGPGTRLTVL.

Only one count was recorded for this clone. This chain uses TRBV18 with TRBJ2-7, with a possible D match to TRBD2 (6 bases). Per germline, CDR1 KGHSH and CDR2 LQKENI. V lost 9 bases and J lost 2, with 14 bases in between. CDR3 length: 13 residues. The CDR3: CASGPAGPYEQYF. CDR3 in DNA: TGTGCCAGTGGTCCGGCGGGACCCTACGAGCAGTACTTC.

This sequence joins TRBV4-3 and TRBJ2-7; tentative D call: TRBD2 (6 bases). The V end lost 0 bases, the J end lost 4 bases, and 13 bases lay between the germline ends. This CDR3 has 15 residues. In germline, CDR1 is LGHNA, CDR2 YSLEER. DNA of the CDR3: TGCGCCAGCAGCCAAGAGAGCGGGCAGCAATACGAGCAGTACTTC. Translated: CASSQESGQQYEQYF.

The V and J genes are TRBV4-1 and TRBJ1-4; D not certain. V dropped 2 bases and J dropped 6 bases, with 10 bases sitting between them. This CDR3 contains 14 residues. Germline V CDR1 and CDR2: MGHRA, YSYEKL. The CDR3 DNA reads TGCGCCAGCAGCCAAATCAGGACGGATGAAAAACTGTTTTTT. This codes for CASSQIRTDEKLFF.

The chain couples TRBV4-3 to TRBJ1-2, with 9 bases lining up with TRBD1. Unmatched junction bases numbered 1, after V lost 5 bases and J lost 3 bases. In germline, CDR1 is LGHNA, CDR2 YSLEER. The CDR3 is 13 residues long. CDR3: CASSRTGDYGYTF. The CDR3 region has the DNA TGCGCCAGCAGCAGGACAGGGGACTATGGCTACACCTTC.

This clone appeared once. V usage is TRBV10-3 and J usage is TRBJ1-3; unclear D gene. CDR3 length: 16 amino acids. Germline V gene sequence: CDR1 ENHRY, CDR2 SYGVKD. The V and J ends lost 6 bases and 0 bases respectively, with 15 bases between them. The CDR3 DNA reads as TGTGCCATCAGGCCGGATCCGACTAGCTCTGGAAACACCATATATTTT. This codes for CAIRPDPTSSGNTIYF.

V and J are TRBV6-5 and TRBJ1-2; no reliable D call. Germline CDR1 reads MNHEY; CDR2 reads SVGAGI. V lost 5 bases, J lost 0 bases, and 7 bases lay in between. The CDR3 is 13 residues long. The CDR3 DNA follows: TGTGCCAGCAGTCTGGACCCTAACTATGGCTACACCTTC. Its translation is CASSLDPNYGYTF.